These 2 T cell receptor beta chains originate from one sample sequenced in a study of T cells after yellow fever vaccination. TCRdb independently ran MiXCR on the 5' RACE reads; one entry per CDR3 protein. The profile covers under 550,000 distinct CDR3 sequences, with about a fifth appearing a single time and 16% taken by the ten largest. This sample comprised PBMCs, obtained about 21 days after the first yellow fever vaccination. These receptors originate from a young man who received the YFV17D yellow fever vaccine.

The chain couples TRBV3-1 to TRBJ2-4; D is undetermined. The CDR3 runs to 13 residues. Germline loops: CDR1 LGHDT, CDR2 YNNKEL (reference sequence). V lost 4 bases to trimming and J lost 9 bases, with 13 bases between them. The CDR3 loop reads CASSPSEIGIQYF. DNA for the CDR3: TGTGCCAGCAGCCCCTCTGAGATTGGCATTCAGTACTTC.

The chain employs TRBV6-2 or TRBV6-3 and TRBJ2-7; D unresolved. The germline V gene encodes CDR1 MNHEY and CDR2 SVGEGT. Trimming left V 0 bases short and J 4 bases short, with 19 bases between. There are 17 residues in the CDR3. The CDR3 DNA reads as TGTGCCAGCAGTTACTCGATAAACAGCCTAGAGTCTTACGAGCAGTACTTC. Encoded protein: CASSYSINSLESYEQYF.